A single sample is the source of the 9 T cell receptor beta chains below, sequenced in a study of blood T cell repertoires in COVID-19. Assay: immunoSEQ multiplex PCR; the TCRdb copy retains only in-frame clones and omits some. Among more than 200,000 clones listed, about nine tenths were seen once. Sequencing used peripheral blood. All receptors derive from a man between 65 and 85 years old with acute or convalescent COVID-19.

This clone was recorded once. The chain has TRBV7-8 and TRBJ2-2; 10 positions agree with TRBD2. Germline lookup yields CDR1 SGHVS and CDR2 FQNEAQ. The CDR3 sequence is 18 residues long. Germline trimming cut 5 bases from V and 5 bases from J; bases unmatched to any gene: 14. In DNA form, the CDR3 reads TGTGCCAGCAGCACCCGAAATTTAGCGGGAGGCGGAACCGGGGAGCTGTTTTTT. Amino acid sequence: CASSTRNLAGGGTGELFF.

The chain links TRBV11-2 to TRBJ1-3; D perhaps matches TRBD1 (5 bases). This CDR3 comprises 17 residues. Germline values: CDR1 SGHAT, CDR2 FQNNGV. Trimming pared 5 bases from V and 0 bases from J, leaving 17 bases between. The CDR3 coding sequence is TGTGCCAGCAGCCTCCGGAGGGGAGGGACCTCTGGAAACACCATATATTTT. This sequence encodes CASSLRRGGTSGNTIYF.

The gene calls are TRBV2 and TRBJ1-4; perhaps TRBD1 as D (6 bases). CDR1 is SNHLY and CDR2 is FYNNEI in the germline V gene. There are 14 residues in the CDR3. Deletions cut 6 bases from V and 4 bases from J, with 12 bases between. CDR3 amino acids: CASRQTGFNEKLFF. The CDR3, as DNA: TGTGCCAGCAGGCAGACAGGATTTAATGAAAAACTGTTTTTT.

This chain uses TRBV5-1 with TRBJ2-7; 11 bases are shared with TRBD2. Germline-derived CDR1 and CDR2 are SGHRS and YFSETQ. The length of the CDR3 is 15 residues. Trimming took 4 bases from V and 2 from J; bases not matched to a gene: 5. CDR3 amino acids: CASSPVAGGAYEQYF. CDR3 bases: TGCGCCAGCAGCCCTGTAGCGGGAGGGGCCTACGAGCAGTACTTC.

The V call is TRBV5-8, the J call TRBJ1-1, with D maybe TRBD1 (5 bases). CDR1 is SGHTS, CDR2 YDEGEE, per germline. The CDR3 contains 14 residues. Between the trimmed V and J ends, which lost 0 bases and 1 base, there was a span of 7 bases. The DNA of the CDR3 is TGTGCCAGCAGCTTGGGACAGCAGAACACTGAAGCTTTCTTT. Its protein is CASSLGQQNTEAFF.

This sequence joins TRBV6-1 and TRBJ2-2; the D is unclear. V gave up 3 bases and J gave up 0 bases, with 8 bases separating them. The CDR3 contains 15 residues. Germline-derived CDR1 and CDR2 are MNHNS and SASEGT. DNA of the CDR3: TGTGCCAGCAGTGACAGATTCGCGAACACCGGGGAGCTGTTTTTT. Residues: CASSDRFANTGELFF.

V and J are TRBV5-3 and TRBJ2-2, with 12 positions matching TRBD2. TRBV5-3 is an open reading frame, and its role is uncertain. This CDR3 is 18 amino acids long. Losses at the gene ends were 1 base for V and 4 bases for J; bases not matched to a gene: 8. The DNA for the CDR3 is TGTGCCAGAAGCTTGCAGCTAGCGGGAGGGCCCCCCACCGGGGAGCTGTTTTTT. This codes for CARSLQLAGGPPTGELFF.

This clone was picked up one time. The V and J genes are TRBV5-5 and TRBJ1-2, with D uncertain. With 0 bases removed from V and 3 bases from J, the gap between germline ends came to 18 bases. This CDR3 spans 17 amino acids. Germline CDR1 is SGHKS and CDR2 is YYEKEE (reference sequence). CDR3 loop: CASSLVGVGAFDYGYTF. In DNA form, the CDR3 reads TGTGCCAGCAGCTTGGTGGGTGTGGGAGCTTTCGACTATGGCTACACCTTC.

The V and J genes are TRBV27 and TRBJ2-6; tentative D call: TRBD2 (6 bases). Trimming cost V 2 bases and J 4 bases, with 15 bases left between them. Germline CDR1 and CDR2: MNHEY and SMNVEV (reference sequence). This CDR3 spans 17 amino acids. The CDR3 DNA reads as TGTGCCAGCAGTTTAACGGGAGTGGTAGGGGGGGCCAACGTCCTGACTTTC. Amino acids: CASSLTGVVGGANVLTF.